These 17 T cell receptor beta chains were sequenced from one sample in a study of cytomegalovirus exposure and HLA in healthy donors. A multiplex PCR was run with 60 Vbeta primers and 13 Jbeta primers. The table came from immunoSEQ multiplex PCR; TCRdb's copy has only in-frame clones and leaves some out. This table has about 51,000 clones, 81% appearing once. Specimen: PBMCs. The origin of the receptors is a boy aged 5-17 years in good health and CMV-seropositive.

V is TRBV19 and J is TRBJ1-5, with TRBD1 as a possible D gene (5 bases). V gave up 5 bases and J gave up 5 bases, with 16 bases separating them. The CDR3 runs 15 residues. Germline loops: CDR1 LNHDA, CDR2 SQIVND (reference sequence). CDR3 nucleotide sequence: TGTGCCAGTAGTGTCTTCGGGGGTCCACATCAGCCCCAGCATTTT. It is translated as CASSVFGGPHQPQHF.

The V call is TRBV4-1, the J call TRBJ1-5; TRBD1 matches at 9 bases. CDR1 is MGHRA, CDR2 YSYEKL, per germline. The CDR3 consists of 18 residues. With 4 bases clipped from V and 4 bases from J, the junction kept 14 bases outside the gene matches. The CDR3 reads CASSPGSLPGQGNQPQHF. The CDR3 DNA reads TGCGCCAGCAGCCCTGGATCGCTTCCCGGACAGGGGAATCAGCCCCAGCATTTT.

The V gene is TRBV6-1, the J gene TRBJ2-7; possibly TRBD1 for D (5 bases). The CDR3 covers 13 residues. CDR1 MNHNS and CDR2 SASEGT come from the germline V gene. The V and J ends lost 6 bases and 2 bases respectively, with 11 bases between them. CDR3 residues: CASSPGSPYEQYF. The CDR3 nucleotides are TGTGCCAGCAGCCCAGGGTCCCCCTACGAGCAGTACTTC.

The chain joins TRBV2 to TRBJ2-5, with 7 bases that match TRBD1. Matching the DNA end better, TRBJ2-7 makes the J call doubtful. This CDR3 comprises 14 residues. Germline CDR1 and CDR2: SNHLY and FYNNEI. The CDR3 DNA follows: TGTGCCAGCCTTTCCGGGACAGCCTCCTACGAGCAGTACTTC. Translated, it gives CASLSGTASYEQYF.

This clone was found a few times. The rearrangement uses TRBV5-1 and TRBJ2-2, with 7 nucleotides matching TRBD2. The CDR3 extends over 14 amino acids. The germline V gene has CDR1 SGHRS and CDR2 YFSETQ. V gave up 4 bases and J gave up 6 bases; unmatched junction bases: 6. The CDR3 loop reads CASSRDYPPGELFF. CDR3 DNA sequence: TGCGCCAGCAGCAGGGACTACCCCCCCGGGGAGCTGTTTTTT.

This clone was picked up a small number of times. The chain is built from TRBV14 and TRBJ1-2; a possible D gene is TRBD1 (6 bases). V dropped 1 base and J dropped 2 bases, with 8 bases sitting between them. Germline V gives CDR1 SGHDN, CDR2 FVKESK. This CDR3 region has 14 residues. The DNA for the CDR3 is TGTGCCAGCAGCCAAGCGAGGGGGAACTATGGCTACACCTTC. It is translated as CASSQARGNYGYTF.

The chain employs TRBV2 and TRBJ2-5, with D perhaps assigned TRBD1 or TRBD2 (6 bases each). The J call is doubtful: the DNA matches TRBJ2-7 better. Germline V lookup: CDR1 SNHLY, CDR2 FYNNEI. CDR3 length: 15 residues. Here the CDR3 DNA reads TGTGCCAGTTCCCGAGCAGGGGTAGAGACTAGCGAGCAGTACTTC. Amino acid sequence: CASSRAGVETSEQYF.

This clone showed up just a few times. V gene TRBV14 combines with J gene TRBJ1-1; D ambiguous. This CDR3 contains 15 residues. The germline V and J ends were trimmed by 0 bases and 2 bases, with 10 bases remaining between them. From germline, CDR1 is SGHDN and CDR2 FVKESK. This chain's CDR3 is CASSQDETFNTEAFF. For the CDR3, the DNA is TGTGCCAGCAGCCAAGATGAGACATTTAACACTGAAGCTTTCTTT.

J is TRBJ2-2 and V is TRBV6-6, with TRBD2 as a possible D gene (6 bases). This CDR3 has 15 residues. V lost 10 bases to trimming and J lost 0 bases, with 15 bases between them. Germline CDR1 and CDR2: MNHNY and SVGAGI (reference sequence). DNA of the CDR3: TGTGCCACCACCACCCGGGACTCGAACACCGGGGAGCTGTTTTTT. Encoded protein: CATTTRDSNTGELFF.

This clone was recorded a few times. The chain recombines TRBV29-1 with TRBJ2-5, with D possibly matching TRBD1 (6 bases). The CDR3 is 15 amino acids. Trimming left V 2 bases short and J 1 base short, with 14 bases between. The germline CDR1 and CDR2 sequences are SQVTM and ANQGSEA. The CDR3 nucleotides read TGCAGCGTTGAAAGGGACACCGATCTCCAAGAGACCCAGTACTTC. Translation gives CSVERDTDLQETQYF.

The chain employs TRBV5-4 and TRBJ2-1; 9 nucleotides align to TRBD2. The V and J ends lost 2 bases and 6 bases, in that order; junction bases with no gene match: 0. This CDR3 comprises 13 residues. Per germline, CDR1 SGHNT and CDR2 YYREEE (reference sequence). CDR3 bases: TGTGCCAGCAGCTTAGCGGGGGGCAATGAGCAGTTCTTC. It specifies CASSLAGGNEQFF. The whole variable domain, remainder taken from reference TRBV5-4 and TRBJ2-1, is ETGVTQSPTHLIKTRGQQVTLRCSSQSGHNTVSWYQQALGQGPQFIFQYYREEENGRGNFPPRFSGLQFPNYSSELNVNALELDDSALYLCASSLAGGNEQFFGPGTRLTVL.

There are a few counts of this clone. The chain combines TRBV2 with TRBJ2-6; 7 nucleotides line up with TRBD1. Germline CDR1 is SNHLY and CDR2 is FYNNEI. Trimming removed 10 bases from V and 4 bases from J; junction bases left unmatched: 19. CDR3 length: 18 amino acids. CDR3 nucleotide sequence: TGTGCCACGGGTCTTCCGGGACAGAACAAGCAAGGGGCCAACGTCCTGACTTTC. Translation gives CATGLPGQNKQGANVLTF.

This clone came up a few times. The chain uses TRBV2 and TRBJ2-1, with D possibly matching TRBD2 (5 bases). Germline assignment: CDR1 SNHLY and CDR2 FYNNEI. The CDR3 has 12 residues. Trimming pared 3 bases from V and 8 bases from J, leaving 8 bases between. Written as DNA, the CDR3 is TGTGCCAGCAGTGAGGAGGTCGATGAGCAGTTCTTC. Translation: CASSEEVDEQFF.

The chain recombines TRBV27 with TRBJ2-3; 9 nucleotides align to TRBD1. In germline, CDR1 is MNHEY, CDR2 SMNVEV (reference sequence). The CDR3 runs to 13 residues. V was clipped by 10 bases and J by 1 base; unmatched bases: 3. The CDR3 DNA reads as TGTGCCACCTGGGACAGGGGCACAGATACGCAGTATTTT. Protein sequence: CATWDRGTDTQYF.

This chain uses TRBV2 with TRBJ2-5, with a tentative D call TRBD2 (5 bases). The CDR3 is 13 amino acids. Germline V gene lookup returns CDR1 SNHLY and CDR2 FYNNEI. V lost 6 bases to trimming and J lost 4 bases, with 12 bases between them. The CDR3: CASRSGGRETQYF. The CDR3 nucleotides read TGTGCCAGCAGGTCAGGCGGGCGAGAGACCCAGTACTTC.

The CDR3 region is CASSTGIATNEQFF. The CDR3 DNA reads as TGTGCCAGCAGTACTGGGATAGCGACGAATGAGCAGTTCTTC. This chain connects TRBV6-5 to TRBJ2-1; D may be TRBD2 (5 bases). Germline assignment: CDR1 MNHEY and CDR2 SVGAGI. Trimming removed 5 bases at V and 7 bases at J, with 15 bases between. The CDR3 spans 14 residues.

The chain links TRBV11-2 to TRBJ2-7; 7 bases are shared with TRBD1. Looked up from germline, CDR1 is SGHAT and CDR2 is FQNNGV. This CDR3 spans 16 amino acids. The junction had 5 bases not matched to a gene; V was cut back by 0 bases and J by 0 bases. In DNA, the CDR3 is TGTGCCAGCAGCTTAGAAGTGGGACAGCACTCCTACGAGCAGTACTTC. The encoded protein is CASSLEVGQHSYEQYF.